Listed below are T cell receptor beta chains from one sample, sequenced in a study of blood T cells in healthy people across ages. TCRdb independently ran MiXCR on the 5' RACE reads; one entry per CDR3 protein. The table lists some 1,800,000 distinct CDR3 sequences, around 40% of them singletons. The sample comprised blood. These receptors came from a human donor in good health. Both conserved end residues are part of each CDR3. D genes are given only for firm matches. For some rows the clone size is stated as once, few or many, or as a class when expanded; others skip it.

clone size	V gene	D gene	J gene	CDR3 DNA	CDR3 protein
-	TRBV7-6	-	TRBJ2-3	TGTGCCAGCAGCTTGAGTGGACGTTCTGAAGATACGCAGTATTTT	CASSLSGRSEDTQYF
-	TRBV18	-	TRBJ2-1	TGTGCCAGCTCCGACAGGCTTCCTAACAATGAGCAGTTCTTC	CASSDRLPNNEQFF
few	TRBV20-1	-	TRBJ2-7	TGCAGTGCCAGAGTTCTGGGCAACGAGCAGTACTTC	CSARVLGNEQYF
-	TRBV3-1	-	TRBJ2-7	TGTGCCAGCAGCCAAGACAGGAACCCCTACGAGCAGTACTTC	CASSQDRNPYEQYF
-	TRBV12-3/TRBV12-4	-	TRBJ2-3	TGTGCCAGCAGTCGCACTGCCCGCACAGATACGCAGTATTTT	CASSRTARTDTQYF
-	TRBV7-2	-	TRBJ1-6	TGTGCCAGCAGCTTAGCGCGACAGGACTGGCGTAATTCACCCCTCCACTTT	CASSLARQDWRNSPLHF
-	TRBV12-3/TRBV12-4	-	TRBJ1-2	TGTGCCAGCACGGGTTTGGGCTATGGCTACACCTTC	CASTGLGYGYTF
-	TRBV6-5	-	TRBJ1-4	TGTGCCAGCAGTTACTTGGGGGAGAATGAAAAACTGTTTTTT	CASSYLGENEKLFF
few	TRBV6-1	-	TRBJ2-5	TGTGCCAGCAGTGAACTCGCGGTAGCGGTGGAGACCCAGTACTTC	CASSELAVAVETQYF
-	TRBV7-9	-	TRBJ1-5	TGTGCCAGCAGCGCTAGGACAGAATATAGCAATCAGCCCCAGCATTTT	CASSARTEYSNQPQHF
-	TRBV6-5	-	TRBJ2-4	TGTGCCAGCAGTTTTTCCGGGACATGGAACATTCAGTACTTC	CASSFSGTWNIQYF
few	TRBV29-1	-	TRBJ2-5	TGCAGCGTTGCTATATGGGTCCAAGAGACCCAGTACTTC	CSVAIWVQETQYF